The present T cell receptor beta chain was sequenced within a study of cytomegalovirus exposure and HLA in healthy donors. Notes on this clone: The antigen is unknown.

Use of 60 Vbeta and 13 Jbeta primers characterized the PCR. Profiling relied on immunoSEQ multiplex PCR, and the TCRdb table lists in-frame clones only, not all of them. The sample lists 200,000 to 250,000 clones; 75% to 90% were seen once. Study-level findings and limits: A highly shared variant cluster was judged a likely technical artifact. The investigators catalogued under 200 TCR beta chains as cytomegalovirus-associated.

V dropped 5 bases and J dropped 3; count of bases not matched to a gene: 8. The CDR3 has 15 amino acids. Germline CDR1 reads GTSNPN; CDR2 reads SVGIG (reference sequence). The TCR sequence derives from a boy aged 2 to 9 in good health and CMV-seronegative. Sequencing was performed on PBMCs. The V gene is TRBV30, the J gene TRBJ2-5; TRBD2 agrees at 11 bases. CDR3 in amino acids: CAWGEEGLAEETQYF. The CDR3 DNA sequence: TGTGCCTGGGGGGAAGAGGGACTAGCGGAAGAGACCCAGTACTTC.